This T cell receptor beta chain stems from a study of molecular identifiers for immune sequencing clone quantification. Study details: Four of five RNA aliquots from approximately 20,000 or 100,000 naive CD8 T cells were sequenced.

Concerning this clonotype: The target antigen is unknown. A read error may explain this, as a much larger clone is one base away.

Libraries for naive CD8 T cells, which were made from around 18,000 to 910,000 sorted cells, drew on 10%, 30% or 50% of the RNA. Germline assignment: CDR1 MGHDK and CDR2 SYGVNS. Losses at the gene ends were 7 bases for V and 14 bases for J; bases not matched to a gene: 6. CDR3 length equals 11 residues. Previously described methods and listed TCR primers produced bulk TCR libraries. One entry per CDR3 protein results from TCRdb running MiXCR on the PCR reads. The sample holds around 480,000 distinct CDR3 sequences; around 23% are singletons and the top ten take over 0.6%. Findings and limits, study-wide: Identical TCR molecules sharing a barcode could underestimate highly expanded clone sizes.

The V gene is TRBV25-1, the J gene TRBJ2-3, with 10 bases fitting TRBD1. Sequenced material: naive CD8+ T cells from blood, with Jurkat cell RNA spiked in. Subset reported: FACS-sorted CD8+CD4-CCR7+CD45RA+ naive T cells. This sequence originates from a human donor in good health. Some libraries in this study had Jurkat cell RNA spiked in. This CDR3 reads CASTGQGERYF. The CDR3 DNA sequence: TGTGCCAGCACCGGACAGGGGGAGCGGTATTTT.